The sequence of this T cell receptor beta chain was determined in a study of T cell responses to AZD1222 COVID-19 vaccine. As to this clone: Its specificity is unknown.

Broader study findings: In a largely white British group with more females than males, clonal diversity was possibly underestimated. Repertoires were sampled only after the peak T cell response. Spike-specific TCRs gained breadth and depth after people received two AZD1222 doses.

TCRdb's table, derived via immunoSEQ multiplex PCR, lists solely in-frame clones and lacks some. The sample includes 80,000 to 100,000 clones, nearly 90% of them seen just once. Here the sequenced sample was peripheral blood, taken on day 0 of MenACWY control vaccination. This receptor was obtained from an adult in good health.

The CDR3 here is CAWSVWFDSGGSELFF. For the CDR3, the DNA is TGTGCCTGGAGTGTCTGGTTTGATAGCGGGGGGTCGGAGCTGTTTTTT. The chain employs TRBV30 and TRBJ2-2; 10 bases agree with TRBD2. The V gene's germline CDR1 is GTSNPN and CDR2 SVGIG (reference sequence). This CDR3 has 16 amino acids. V lost 0 bases, J lost 10 bases, and 11 bases stayed unmatched.